Each of the 23 T cell receptor beta chains below was sequenced from the same sample in a study of T cells in Graves' hyperthyroidism and ophthalmopathy (dated by TCRdb to about 2019). Library preparation employed multiplex PCR. The sequencer was an Illumina HiSeq 2000. Amplification of TCR beta CDR3 regions was carried out from RNA transcripts. The TCR CDR3 was subjected to a first round of RT-PCR using the HTBI primer set and the Qiagen OneStep RT-PCR kit. TCRdb reprocessing: public reads trimmed at Q25 with fastp, clones called with MiXCR, in-frame beta chains kept. All rows with the same CDR3 protein become a single entry with the most common DNA and genes. The sample profile shows about 520,000 distinct CDR3 sequences; approximately 25% of them were found once. Of the sample, around 11% falls within the top ten clones. The sequenced sample consisted of blood. These receptors came from a woman aged 25-40 years with Graves' ophthalmopathy.

On this clonotype: A much larger clone is a single base away; this may be a read error. This likely comes from a read error, as the CDR3 has no conserved phenylalanine or tryptophan at its end. This chain joins TRBV20-1 and TRBJ1-5; 7 bases match TRBD1. V shed 4 bases and J 0 bases; nucleotides not matched to a gene: 21. Germline CDR1 is DFQATT and CDR2 is SNEGSKA (reference sequence). The CDR3 covers 20 residues. CDR3 sequence reads: CSANFRGIGTVLYSNQPQHY. In nucleotides, the CDR3 is TGCAGTGCTAATTTTAGGGGAATCGGGACAGTCCTTTATAGCAATCAGCCCCAGCATTAT.

This clonotype was counted between two and nine times. The chain recombines TRBV15 with TRBJ1-5; TRBD1 matches 11 bases. CDR3 size: 16 residues. CDR1 LNHNV and CDR2 YYDKDF come from the germline V gene (reference sequence). V was clipped by 0 bases and J by 5 bases; unmatched bases: 3. The CDR3 region is CATSRDGQGAYQPQHF. Written as DNA, the CDR3 is TGTGCCACCAGCAGAGACGGACAGGGGGCGTATCAGCCCCAGCATTTT.

This clonotype has a count of ten or more. The chain links TRBV6-2 or TRBV6-3 to TRBJ2-7; 9 bases are shared with TRBD1. From germline, CDR1 is MNHEY and CDR2 SVGEGT. With 6 bases clipped from V and 2 bases from J, the junction kept 5 bases outside the gene matches. This CDR3 has 14 residues. The CDR3 sequence is CASSSDRGTYEQYF. The DNA for the CDR3 is TGTGCCAGCAGCTCGGACAGGGGCACCTACGAGCAGTACTTC.

This clonotype appeared many times. The chain links TRBV7-2 to TRBJ1-1, with 7 nucleotides matching TRBD1. This CDR3 has 14 amino acids. With V trimmed by 2 bases and J by 5 bases, 5 bases remained unmatched. Looked up from germline, CDR1 is SGHTA and CDR2 is FQGNSA. The CDR3 loop reads CASSLLDRETEAFF. The CDR3 nucleotides are TGTGCCAGCAGCTTATTAGACAGGGAAACTGAAGCTTTCTTT.

This clonotype occurred many times. One junction end does not reproduce the germline sequence, and a read error may be involved. CDR3 nucleotides: TGTGCCAGCAGCTTGGTAGGCACAAACACCGGGGAGCCGTTTTTT. Amino acids: CASSLVGTNTGEPFF. The chain recombines TRBV5-6 with TRBJ2-2, with D possibly being TRBD2 (5 bases). The CDR3 covers 15 residues. In germline, CDR1 is SGHDT, CDR2 YYEEEE.

The chain carries TRBV7-8 and TRBJ2-7; the match to TRBD2 covers 10 bases. This CDR3 comprises 14 residues. The germline V gene has CDR1 SGHVS and CDR2 FQNEAQ. V gave up 0 bases and J gave up 4 bases; unmatched junction bases: 0. CDR3 in DNA: TGTGCCAGCAGCTTAGCTAGCGGGAGGTACGAGCAGTACTTC. It translates to CASSLASGRYEQYF.

The table lists this clonotype with a count of one. The chain carries TRBV27 and TRBJ1-1; 7 nucleotides line up with TRBD1. Germline assignment: CDR1 MNHEY and CDR2 SMNVEV (reference sequence). The junction had 14 bases not matched to a gene; V was cut back by 6 bases and J by 10 bases. This CDR3 is built from 14 residues. The CDR3 loop reads CASSPTGPPWGAFF. The CDR3 DNA reads TGTGCCAGCAGCCCGACAGGGCCCCCCTGGGGAGCTTTCTTT.

This clonotype appeared many times. Mismatch with germline at one junction end may stem from a read error. The chain couples TRBV6-5 to TRBJ2-4; tentative D call: TRBD2 (6 bases). The germline CDR1 and CDR2 sequences are MNHEY and SVGAGI. The CDR3 runs to 16 residues. In DNA, the CDR3 is TGTGCCAGCAGTTACGTTGTAGCGGTAGCCAAAAACATTAAGTACTTC. It codes for CASSYVVAVAKNIKYF.

Many counts were recorded for this clonotype. This chain uses TRBV20-1 with TRBJ1-1; 10 bases are a match to TRBD1. V lost 5 bases, J lost 6 bases, and 6 bases stayed unmatched. CDR3 length equals 13 residues. CDR1 and CDR2 (germline): DFQATT, SNEGSKA (reference sequence). The DNA for the CDR3 is TGCAGTGCTCCCGGGACAGGGGAATCTGAAGCTTTCTTT. Translating it yields CSAPGTGESEAFF.

This clonotype occurred many times. The chain carries TRBV5-1 and TRBJ1-2; 8 positions match TRBD1. V gave up 2 bases and J gave up 4 bases; unmatched junction bases: 7. CDR3 length: 15 amino acids. Germline CDR1 and CDR2: SGHRS and YFSETQ. The CDR3 nucleotides are TGCGCCAGCAGCTTCATTGACAGGGGAGCCTATGGCTACACCTTC. Amino acids: CASSFIDRGAYGYTF.

The J gene is TRBJ1-5, the V gene TRBV28; 10 nucleotides line up with TRBD1. The CDR3 sequence is 15 residues long. After removal of 6 bases from V and 5 bases from J, the junction contained 7 bases not matched to a gene. Germline V lookup: CDR1 MDHEN, CDR2 SYDVKM. In DNA, the CDR3 is TGTGCCAGCAGAGAGGGACAGGGGATTCATCAGCCCCAGCATTTT. Its protein is CASREGQGIHQPQHF.

The gene calls are TRBV12-3 or TRBV12-4 and TRBJ1-1; a weak D match, TRBD1 (6 bases). Trimming pared 5 bases from V and 5 bases from J, leaving 15 bases between. CDR3 length equals 14 residues. The CDR3 sequence is CASSGQTGRTEAFF. CDR3 DNA sequence: TGTGCCAGCAGTGGCCAAACAGGGAGGACTGAAGCTTTCTTT.

On this clonotype itself: At one end the junction does not follow the germline gene, possibly because of a read error. The chain carries TRBV5-1 and TRBJ2-7; D is tentatively TRBD1 or TRBD2 (6 bases each). The CDR3 consists of 15 residues. The germline V gene encodes CDR1 SGHRS and CDR2 YFSETQ. CDR3: CASSFPGLGAHDQYF. In DNA form, the CDR3 reads TGCGCCAGCAGCTTTCCGGGACTGGGGGCCCACGATCAGTACTTC. Using reference TRBV5-1 and TRBJ2-7 for the parts outside the CDR3, the full variable domain is KAGVTQTPRYLIKTRGQQVTLSCSPISGHRSVSWYQQTPGQGLQFLFEYFSETQRNKGNFPGRFSGRQFSNSRSEMNVSTLELGDSALYLCASSFPGLGAHDQYFGPGTRLTVT.

The table lists this clonotype with many counts. The chain is built from TRBV27 and TRBJ1-2, with D possibly being TRBD1 (5 bases). With 0 bases removed from V and 2 bases from J, the gap between germline ends came to 7 bases. CDR1 and CDR2 from the germline V gene are MNHEY and SMNVEV (reference sequence). This CDR3 contains 14 residues. CDR3: CASSLSGENYGYTF. In nucleotides, the CDR3 is TGTGCCAGCAGTTTATCGGGGGAGAACTATGGCTACACCTTC.

This clonotype counts as medium-sized. This sequence joins TRBV27 and TRBJ2-7; D is ambiguous. Trimming shortened V by 4 bases and J by 3 bases, and 13 bases separated the two germline ends. The CDR3 is 14 residues long. CDR1 MNHEY and CDR2 SMNVEV come from the germline V gene (reference sequence). The CDR3 protein is CASSSGQNSYEQYF. DNA of the CDR3: TGTGCCAGCAGTTCAGGCCAGAACAGCTACGAGCAGTACTTC.

At least ten counts were recorded for this clonotype. The chain couples TRBV2 to TRBJ1-5; possibly TRBD1 for D (6 bases). The CDR3 totals 15 residues. Germline loops: CDR1 SNHLY, CDR2 FYNNEI. V lost 6 bases and J lost 3, with 15 bases in between. The CDR3 region has the DNA TGTGCCAGCAGCGGACCAACAGGGATCAATCAGCCCCAGCATTTT. This encodes CASSGPTGINQPQHF. Supplemented by reference TRBV2 and TRBJ1-5, the full variable domain reads EPEVTQTPSHQVTQMGQEVILRCVPISNHLYFYWYRQILGQKVEFLVSFYNNEISEKSEIFDDQFSVERPDGSNFTLKIRSTKLEDSAMYFCASSGPTGINQPQHFGDGTRLSIL.

This clonotype was detected many times. The CDR3 sequence: CSGRALNTEAFF. For the CDR3, the DNA is TGCAGCGGTCGGGCCCTGAACACTGAAGCTTTCTTT. The gene calls are TRBV29-1 and TRBJ1-1, with D unclear. Trimming pared 7 bases from V and 0 bases from J, leaving 9 bases between. Germline CDR1 is SQVTM and CDR2 is ANQGSEA. The CDR3 extends over 12 amino acids. Variable domain in full (rest from reference TRBV29-1 and TRBJ1-1): SAVISQKPSRDICQRGTSLTIQCQVDSQVTMMFWYRQQPGQSLTLIATANQGSEATYESGFVIDKFPISRPNLTFSTLTVSNMSPEDSSIYLCSGRALNTEAFFGQGTRLTVV.

This clonotype has a count of ten or more. The chain carries TRBV10-3 and TRBJ1-1; the match to TRBD1 covers 8 bases. V shed 10 bases, J shed 0 bases, and the junction held 13 bases outside the gene matches. CDR1 and CDR2 (germline): ENHRY, SYGVKD. The CDR3 runs to 16 residues. The CDR3 sequence: CATMADRVTLNTEAFF. CDR3 in DNA: TGTGCCACCATGGCGGACAGGGTAACCCTGAACACTGAAGCTTTCTTT.

This sequence joins TRBV6-2 or TRBV6-3 and TRBJ2-7; D gene unclear. Per germline, CDR1 MNHEY and CDR2 SVGEGT. CDR3 length: 12 amino acids. The germline V and J ends were trimmed by 2 bases and 6 bases, with 8 bases remaining between them. This CDR3 reads CASSYKDLEQYF. As DNA, the CDR3 is TGTGCCAGCAGTTACAAGGATCTCGAGCAGTACTTC.

This clonotype was picked up one time. This chain joins TRBV6-5 and TRBJ2-7; D call uncertain. The CDR3 is 14 residues long. Trimming shortened V by 0 bases and J by 2 bases, and 8 bases separated the two germline ends. The V gene's germline CDR1 is MNHEY and CDR2 SVGAGI. The CDR3 nucleotides read TGTGCCAGCAGTTACTCGAACACAGCCTACGAGCAGTACGTC. Translated: CASSYSNTAYEQYV.

CDR3 in amino acids: CASSLDRADEQFF. The CDR3 DNA sequence: TGCGCCAGCAGCCTGGATCGCGCCGATGAGCAGTTCTTC. This chain links TRBV4-1 with TRBJ2-1; D unresolved. Trimming cost V 4 bases and J 8 bases, with 12 bases left between them. This CDR3 is built from 13 residues. CDR1 is MGHRA, CDR2 YSYEKL, per germline.

The rearrangement links TRBV13 to TRBJ1-1; D not certain. V lost 3 bases and J 6 bases, leaving 14 bases between the germline ends. This CDR3 has 14 amino acids. CDR1 and CDR2 (germline): PRHDT, FYEKMQ (reference sequence). CDR3 in DNA: TGTGCCAGCAGCTTCGACGGGCCCTCCGCTGAAGCTTTCTTT. It specifies CASSFDGPSAEAFF.

The chain links TRBV7-2 to TRBJ2-2; D not resolved. V was clipped by 2 bases and J by 6 bases, with 13 bases between them. In germline, CDR1 is SGHTA, CDR2 FQGNSA. The CDR3 is 15 residues long. Here the CDR3 DNA reads TGTGCCAGCAGCTTAAAAGGGTGGATCCCCGGGGAGCTGTTTTTT. This sequence encodes CASSLKGWIPGELFF.